The clone carrying this T cell receptor (beta chain) came up once. CDR3 length: 16 residues. V lost 4 bases and J lost 5; bases outside the gene matches: 9. Germline V CDR1 and CDR2: MNHEY, SVGAGI. Using immunoSEQ multiplex PCR, the repertoire was profiled, and TCRdb retains in-frame clones only, with some absent. The sample has some 240,000 clones; about 80% are singletons. This entry belongs to a study of blood T cell repertoires in COVID-19. Study summary: COVID-19 samples from acute and convalescent phases originated in the United States, Italy and Spain.

The sequenced material came from PBMCs or T cells enriched from blood (not recorded which). The chain uses TRBV6-5 and TRBJ2-2, with 8 bases that match TRBD1. The sequence was obtained from a man aged 25 to 40 with acute COVID-19. CDR3 in amino acids: CASSFMQGARTGELFF. In DNA, the CDR3 is TGTGCCAGCAGTTTTATGCAGGGGGCAAGGACCGGGGAGCTGTTTTTT.